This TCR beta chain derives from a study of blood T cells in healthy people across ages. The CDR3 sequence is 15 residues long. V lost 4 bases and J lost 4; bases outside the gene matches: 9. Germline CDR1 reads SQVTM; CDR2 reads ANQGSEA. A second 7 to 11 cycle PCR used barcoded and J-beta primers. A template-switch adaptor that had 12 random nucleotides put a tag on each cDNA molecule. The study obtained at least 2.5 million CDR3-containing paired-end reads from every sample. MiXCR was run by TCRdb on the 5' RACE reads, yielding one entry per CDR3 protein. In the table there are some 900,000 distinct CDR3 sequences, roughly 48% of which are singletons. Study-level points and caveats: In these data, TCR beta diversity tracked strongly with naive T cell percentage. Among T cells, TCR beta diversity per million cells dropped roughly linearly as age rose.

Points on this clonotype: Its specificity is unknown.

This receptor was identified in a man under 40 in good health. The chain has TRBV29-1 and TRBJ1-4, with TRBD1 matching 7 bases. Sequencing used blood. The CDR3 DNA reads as TGCAGCGTTGCCCCGACGACAGGGATTAATGAAAAACTGTTTTTT. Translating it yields CSVAPTTGINEKLFF.